What follows is one TCR beta chain and its context. RNA amounts of about 0.45 to 1 ug underwent reverse transcription with random hexamers. TCRdb passed the immunoSEQ multiplex PCR reads through MiXCR, listing each CDR3 protein once. The sample records some 400,000 distinct CDR3 sequences, around 83% being singletons. The data stem from a study of CD8 T cells in Susac syndrome. The CDR3 consists of 15 residues. Germline CDR1 and CDR2: KGHSH and LQKENI. The V end was cut by 2 bases, the J end by 3 bases, with 13 bases between. Through negative isolation, CD4+ and CD8+ T cells were obtained, while TEMRA cells were enriched using FACS.

The source of this sequence is a human donor with multiple sclerosis. The chain carries TRBV18 and TRBJ1-1; TRBD1 is a possible D gene (5 bases). Material: CD8+ T cells from PBMCs. The CDR3 DNA follows: TGTGCCAGCTCACCAAAGAGGGGCGAGTACACTGAAGCTTTCTTT. This translates into CASSPKRGEYTEAFF.